This TCR beta chain was recovered during a study of cytomegalovirus exposure and HLA in healthy donors. Primers included in the PCR were 60 Vbeta and 13 Jbeta primers. Libraries were prepared by immunoSEQ multiplex PCR; TCRdb keeps only in-frame clonotypes and omits some of them. The data show fewer than 200,000 clones, with 80% to 90% seen just once and about 0.8% held by the top ten. The CDR3 is 15 amino acids. V lost 5 bases and J lost 9; bases outside the gene matches: 10. Per the germline V gene, CDR1 is SGHRS and CDR2 is YFSETQ. Study-level findings and limits: Prior analysis indicated that the majority of TCR beta V segments exhibited productivity approximately 90% or approximately 30% of the time.

A remark on this clone: Its specificity is unknown.

These donors, healthy bone marrow donors, were studied. The chain recombines TRBV5-1 with TRBJ2-1; 11 nucleotides line up with TRBD1. This sequence originates from a woman between 18 and 29 years old in good health and CMV-seronegative. Sample: PBMCs. CDR3 DNA: TGCGCCAGCAGATCCGGACAGGGGGCGCGGGGTGAGCAGTTCTTC. Protein sequence: CASRSGQGARGEQFF. Supplemented by reference TRBV5-1 and TRBJ2-1, the full variable domain reads KAGVTQTPRYLIKTRGQQVTLSCSPISGHRSVSWYQQTPGQGLQFLFEYFSETQRNKGNFPGRFSGRQFSNSRSEMNVSTLELGDSALYLCASRSGQGARGEQFFGPGTRLTVL.